Presented here are 12 T cell receptor beta chains from one specimen sequenced in a study of cytomegalovirus exposure and HLA in healthy donors. The PCR was carried out with 60 Vbeta primers and 13 Jbeta primers. Profiling relied on immunoSEQ multiplex PCR, and the TCRdb table lists in-frame clones only, not all of them. Among 140,000 or so clones listed, roughly 85% were seen once. The source material was PBMCs. The receptors derive from a male donor in good health and CMV-seronegative.

V is TRBV25-1 and J is TRBJ1-4, with a tentative D call TRBD1 (6 bases). V was cut by 9 bases and J by 7 bases, with 15 bases left in between. Germline V gives CDR1 MGHDK, CDR2 SYGVNS. CDR3 length equals 13 residues. The CDR3 sequence: CARQRGHFEKLFF. The CDR3 bases are TGTGCCAGACAACGGGGACACTTTGAAAAACTGTTTTTT.

The chain is built from TRBV7-2 and TRBJ2-7; D is unclear. CDR1 is SGHTA and CDR2 is FQGNSA in the germline V gene. This CDR3 is 14 amino acids long. The germline V and J ends were trimmed by 5 bases and 3 bases, with 14 bases remaining between them. CDR3 in DNA: TGTGCCAGCAGCCCCCGACCACACAGCTACGAGCAGTACTTC. It specifies CASSPRPHSYEQYF.

The chain links TRBV6-1 to TRBJ1-5, with a possible D match to TRBD1 (6 bases). Germline loops: CDR1 MNHNS, CDR2 SASEGT. Trimming took 8 bases from V and 2 from J, leaving 16 bases between them. This CDR3 has 15 amino acids. CDR3 sequence (DNA): TGTGCCAGCCGAACGACAGGAATAGGCAATCAGCCCCAGCATTTT. Translation gives CASRTTGIGNQPQHF.

This clone was recorded once. The CDR3 region is CSVESVEQGASGNEQFF. The CDR3 DNA is TGCAGCGTTGAAAGTGTGGAACAGGGGGCTTCAGGGAATGAGCAGTTCTTC. The gene calls are TRBV29-1 and TRBJ2-1; 9 bases match TRBD1. The trim removed 2 bases at V and 7 bases at J, leaving 15 bases unmatched. The germline V gene has CDR1 SQVTM and CDR2 ANQGSEA. The CDR3 contains 17 residues.

The J gene is TRBJ2-7, the V gene TRBV18; 14 bases map to TRBD2. The germline V gene has CDR1 KGHSH and CDR2 LQKENI. This CDR3 has 18 residues. V gave up 2 bases and J gave up 4 bases; unmatched junction bases: 10. For the CDR3, the DNA is TGTGCCAGCTCACCAAGGGGGACTAGCGGGAGTCCCACATACGAGCAGTACTTC. It specifies CASSPRGTSGSPTYEQYF.

V and J are TRBV7-6 and TRBJ2-5, with 10 positions matching TRBD1. The CDR3 has 16 residues. CDR1 and CDR2 from the germline V gene are SGHVS and FNYEAQ. Germline trimming cut 5 bases from V and 2 bases from J; bases unmatched to any gene: 8. CDR3 nucleotide sequence: TGTGCCAGCAGCCCTAGGACAGGGGGGAGGCAAGAGACCCAGTACTTC. It codes for CASSPRTGGRQETQYF.

The rearrangement links TRBV6-6 to TRBJ2-5, with 7 bases that match TRBD2. V dropped 5 bases and J dropped 5; count of bases not matched to a gene: 2. Germline-derived CDR1 and CDR2 are MNHNY and SVGAGI (reference sequence). This CDR3 has 12 amino acids. The DNA for the CDR3 is TGTGCCAGCAGTCGGGGGGAGGAGACCCAGTACTTC. Its translation is CASSRGEETQYF.

To note about this clone: The CDR3 does not end in the conserved phenylalanine or tryptophan, so this is likely a read error. The chain carries TRBV9 and TRBJ1-2, with 8 positions matching TRBD1. Germline V gene data show CDR1 as SGDLS and CDR2 as YYNGEE. The CDR3 totals 15 residues. The trim removed 3 bases at V and 5 bases at J, leaving 9 bases unmatched. The CDR3 nucleotides are TGTGCCAGCAGCGCCTCAGGGGGCCCCGAATATGGCTACACCCTC. This codes for CASSASGGPEYGYTL.

The chain employs TRBV7-9 and TRBJ2-2; D is possibly TRBD1 (5 bases). CDR1 is SEHNR, CDR2 FQNEAQ, per germline (reference sequence). V gave up 1 base and J gave up 3 bases, with 12 bases separating them. The CDR3 extends over 16 amino acids. The DNA for the CDR3 is TGTGCCAGCAGCTTAGTGGACACTATCGACACCGGGGAGCTGTTTTTT. Protein: CASSLVDTIDTGELFF.

The rearrangement uses TRBV21-1 and TRBJ1-2; the D call of TRBD1 is as the table states it, not checked on the DNA. TRBV21-1 has pseudogene status. The CDR3 has 15 amino acids. The CDR3 protein is CASSKAVGQNYGYTF. As DNA, the CDR3 is TGTGCCAGCAGCAAAGCTGTTGGACAGAACTATGGCTACACCTTC.

This clone appeared a few times. V is TRBV9 and J is TRBJ1-5; a weak D match, TRBD1 (5 bases). The CDR3 extends over 15 amino acids. Looked up from germline, CDR1 is SGDLS and CDR2 is YYNGEE. Trimming cost V 0 bases and J 7 bases, with 14 bases left between them. The CDR3 is CASSVDGQGSQPQHF. The CDR3 nucleotides are TGTGCCAGCAGCGTAGACGGGCAGGGTTCACAGCCCCAGCATTTT.

The rearrangement uses TRBV6-6 and TRBJ2-7, with a weak D call TRBD1 (6 bases). The CDR3 has 14 residues. Germline values: CDR1 MNHNY, CDR2 SVGAGI (reference sequence). Trimming removed 2 bases at V and 5 bases at J, with 13 bases between. CDR3 coding DNA: TGTGCCAGCAGTTACCGCGACAGGAGCAACGAGCAGTACTTC. Translated: CASSYRDRSNEQYF.